This T cell receptor (beta chain) was identified in a study of T cell changes during pregnancy in multiple sclerosis. CDR3 length: 14 residues. CDR1 and CDR2 from the germline V gene are SGDLS and YYNGEE. Deletions cut 7 bases from V and 3 bases from J, with 14 bases between. The repertoire was sequenced with immunoSEQ multiplex PCR; TCRdb's copy has only in-frame clones and lacks some. The sample has tens of thousands of clones, 88% seen once; the top ten hold about 5.4%. The rearrangement joins TRBV9 to TRBJ1-3, with D maybe TRBD1 (6 bases). The TCR comes from a female donor in good health, enrolled as a control in a pregnancy study. The material was CD8+ T cells from peripheral blood mononuclear cells, obtained after pregnancy. CDR3 in amino acids: CASGGGGGGNTIYF. The CDR3 region has the DNA TGTGCCAGCGGGGGCGGGGGCGGTGGAAACACCATATATTTT.